This TCR beta chain stems from a study of shared clonotypes between healthy human individuals. The study, taken as a whole, reports: Compared with memory subsets, naive subsets generally had larger estimated richness.

As concerns this clone: What it binds is unknown.

This table comes from immunoSEQ multiplex PCR, and its TCRdb copy is limited to in-frame clones, with some not included. The sample consists of around 700,000 clones, under 80% of them appearing once. J lost 1 base, V lost 5 bases, and 9 bases had no gene match. This CDR3 has 16 residues. Germline CDR1 SGDLS, CDR2 YYNGEE. The source of this sequence is a woman aged 30 to 39 in good health. The rearrangement links TRBV9 to TRBJ2-3; 8 bases agree with TRBD2. The source material was memory CD4+ T cells sorted from blood. Noted subset: CD45RA-negative fraction. CDR3 nucleotide sequence: TGTGCCAGCAGTGAAACACTAGCGGCGGGCACAGATACGCAGTATTTT. Translation gives CASSETLAAGTDTQYF.